One T cell receptor (beta chain) is described in this entry. Its matching antigen is unknown. Germline assignment: CDR1 KGHSH and CDR2 LQKENI. The CDR3 is 13 amino acids. V shed 3 bases and J shed 8 bases, with 13 bases lying between them. These data belong to a study of shared clonotypes between healthy human individuals. General study results and limits: On the whole, naive subsets had larger estimated richness than memory subsets had. Clonotype sharing across donors was expected to vary with sequencing depth.

Sequencing used immunoSEQ multiplex PCR; TCRdb keeps in-frame clones, though not all of them. The table records under 2.5 million clones, about 90% of them present only once. The chain joins TRBV18 to TRBJ1-1; perhaps TRBD1 as D (5 bases). This TCR came from a man aged 18 to 29 in good health. Some clones in this sample may be carry-over from other donors' samples. The specimen was naive CD4+ T cells from PBMCs. Subset meaning: CD45RA+ positively selected. The CDR3 nucleotides read TGTGCCAGCTCACCTACTATGGACAAAGAAGCTTTCTTT. It translates to CASSPTMDKEAFF.